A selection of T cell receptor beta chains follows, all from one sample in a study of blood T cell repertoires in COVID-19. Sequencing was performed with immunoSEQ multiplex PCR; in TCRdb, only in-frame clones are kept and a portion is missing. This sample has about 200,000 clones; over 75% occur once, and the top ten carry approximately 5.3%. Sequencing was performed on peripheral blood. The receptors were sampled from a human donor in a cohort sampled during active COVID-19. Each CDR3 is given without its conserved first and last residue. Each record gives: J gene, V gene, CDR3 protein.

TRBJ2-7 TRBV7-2 ASSLGTRGRGVGEQY
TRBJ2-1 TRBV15 ATSREVLGRDEQF
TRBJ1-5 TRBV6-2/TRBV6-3 ASSLLRDRGNQPQH
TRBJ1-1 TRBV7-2 ASSLVSLNTEAF
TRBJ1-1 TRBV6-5 ASSYADRMNTEAF
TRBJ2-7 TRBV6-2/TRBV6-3 ASSLGLIEQY
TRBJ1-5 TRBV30 AWRVGPGNQPQH
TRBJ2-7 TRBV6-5 ASRGGQGQFYEQY
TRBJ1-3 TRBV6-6 ASSQIGQGSGNTIY
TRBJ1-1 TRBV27 ASSLYRGMNTEAF
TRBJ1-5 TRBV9 ASSVGTADNQPQH
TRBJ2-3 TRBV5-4 ASSLLGLADSTDTQY
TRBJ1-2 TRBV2 ASSDGYRVVGYT
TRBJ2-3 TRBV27 ASSPPRSRGQGAKDTQY
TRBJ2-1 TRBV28 ASSLVWRGHYEQF
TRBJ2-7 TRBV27 ASSLTTGGRGGYEQY
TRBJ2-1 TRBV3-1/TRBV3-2 ASSHLTSGRTDEQF
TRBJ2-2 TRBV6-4 ASSQGTSGRRTGELF
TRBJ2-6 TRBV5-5 ASSPTSSGANVLT
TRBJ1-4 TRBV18 ASSPLQGAGEKLF
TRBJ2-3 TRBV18 ASSPRRDRASTDTQY
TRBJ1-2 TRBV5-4 ASSLTGSDRGYT
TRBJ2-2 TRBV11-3 ASSLTGTINTGELF
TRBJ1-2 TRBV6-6 ASSYTSDRSNGYT
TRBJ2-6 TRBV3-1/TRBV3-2 ASRETGRPNVLT
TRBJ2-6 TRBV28 ASSRQGSGANVLT
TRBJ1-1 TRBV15 ATSRDLWVGGNTEAF
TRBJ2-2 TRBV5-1 ASSDAAATGELF
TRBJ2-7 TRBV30 AWSMDRYEQY
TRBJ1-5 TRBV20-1 SASGIRDRAYSNQPQH
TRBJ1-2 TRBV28 ASATSGQGYGYT
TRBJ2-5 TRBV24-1 ATSDRTSGRLYQETQY
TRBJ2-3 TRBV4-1 ASSQAGTNTDTQY
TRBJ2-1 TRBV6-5 ASIRTSGRYNEQF
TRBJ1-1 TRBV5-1 ASSLAGNTEAF
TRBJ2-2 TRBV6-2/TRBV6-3 ASSYVRNTGELF
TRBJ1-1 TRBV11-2 ASSSAWDRGMNTEAF
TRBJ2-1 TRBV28 ASSLLNEQF
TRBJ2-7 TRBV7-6 ASSLAVSASGAYEQY
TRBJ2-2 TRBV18 ASSPPSGSREELF
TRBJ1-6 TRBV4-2 ASSQWTGATNSPLH
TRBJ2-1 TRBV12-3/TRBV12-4 ASSWAGTGSKF
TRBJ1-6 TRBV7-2 ASSFGTGGSPLH
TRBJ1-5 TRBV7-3 ASSHATGHSNQPQH
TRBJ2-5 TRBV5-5 ASSPGGLAGGETQY
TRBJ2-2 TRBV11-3 ASSGQGVGELF
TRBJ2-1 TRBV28 ASSPGTSVNEQF
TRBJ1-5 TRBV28 ASSLRTGHQPQH
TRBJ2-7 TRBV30 AWSPASGYEQY
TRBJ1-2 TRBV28 ASSKAGDRGYGYT
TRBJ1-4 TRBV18 ASSPPRTGRGEKLF
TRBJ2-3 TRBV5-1 ASSLGSGQDTQY
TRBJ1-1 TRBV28 ASSLGGGRGLDTEAF
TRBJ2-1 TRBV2 ASSSGDNEQF
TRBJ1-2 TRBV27 ASSFTGANYGYT